This entry lists 8 T cell receptor beta chains sequenced from one sample in a study of shared clonotypes between healthy human individuals. The assay was immunoSEQ multiplex PCR, and TCRdb's table has in-frame clones only and misses some. The sample lists over 1.5 million clones, approximately 98% occurring once. The sample consisted of naive CD4+ T cells sorted from blood. Sample subset: CD45RA+ positively selected. The receptors originated from a man younger than 45 in good health.

The rearrangement joins TRBV28 to TRBJ1-4, with no clear D. Germline-derived CDR1 and CDR2 are MDHEN and SYDVKM. The V end lost 8 bases, the J end lost 8 bases, and 12 bases lay between the germline ends. The CDR3 is 12 amino acids. CDR3 sequence: CASDEGEEKLFF. The CDR3 bases are TGTGCCAGCGACGAAGGAGAGGAAAAACTGTTTTTT.

This CDR3 is CASSETPGPTYGYTF. The CDR3 DNA reads TGTGCCAGCAGTGAAACCCCGGGCCCTACCTATGGCTACACCTTC. The chain uses TRBV25-1 and TRBJ1-2; no firm D call. This CDR3 region has 15 residues. The germline gives CDR1 MGHDK, CDR2 SYGVNS. V lost 2 bases and J 4 bases, leaving 14 bases between the germline ends.

CDR3 loop: CASSQGGNRWLYGYTF. CDR3 in DNA: TGTGCCAGCAGCCAAGGGGGTAACAGGTGGTTATATGGCTACACCTTC. The rearrangement links TRBV14 to TRBJ1-2; possible D gene TRBD1, 5 bases. This CDR3 comprises 16 residues. Trimming pared 1 base from V and 5 bases from J, leaving 17 bases between. Germline-derived CDR1 and CDR2 are SGHDN and FVKESK.

The chain carries TRBV2 and TRBJ2-7; TRBD1 aligns across 10 bases. The V gene end was trimmed by 7 bases and the J gene end by 6 bases; junction bases not matched to a gene: 6. Looked up from germline, CDR1 is SNHLY and CDR2 is FYNNEI. The CDR3 spans 13 residues. CDR3 in DNA: TGTGCCAGCACCTGGGACAGGGGCCTCGAGCAGTACTTC. This sequence encodes CASTWDRGLEQYF.

J is TRBJ2-1 and V is TRBV6-5; a possible D gene is TRBD1 (5 bases). CDR1 and CDR2 from the germline V gene are MNHEY and SVGAGI. The CDR3 runs 16 residues. Between the trimmed V and J ends, which lost 2 bases and 0 bases, there was a span of 11 bases. As DNA, the CDR3 is TGTGCCAGCAGTTACCAGGGCAGAGTCTCCTACAATGAGCAGTTCTTC. It encodes CASSYQGRVSYNEQFF.

The rearrangement joins TRBV7-9 to TRBJ2-2; possible D gene TRBD1, 6 bases. There are 15 residues in the CDR3. The germline V and J ends were trimmed by 3 bases and 0 bases, with 8 bases remaining between them. Per the germline V gene, CDR1 is SEHNR and CDR2 is FQNEAQ (reference sequence). For the CDR3, the DNA is TGTGCCAGCAGCTTCCGACAGGCGAACACCGGGGAGCTGTTTTTT. This codes for CASSFRQANTGELFF.

The J gene is TRBJ2-7, the V gene TRBV7-2; 7 nucleotides agree with TRBD1. Per the germline V gene, CDR1 is SGHTA and CDR2 is FQGNSA. CDR3 length: 15 amino acids. Losses at the gene ends were 5 bases for V and 2 bases for J; bases not matched to a gene: 9. CDR3 protein: CASSRVGTETYEQYF. The DNA of the CDR3 is TGTGCCAGCAGCCGGGTGGGGACAGAAACCTACGAGCAGTACTTC.

The V and J genes are TRBV11-2 and TRBJ2-1; D unresolved. The germline CDR1 and CDR2 sequences are SGHAT and FQNNGV. Trimming removed 5 bases at V and 13 bases at J, with 12 bases between. This CDR3 spans 11 amino acids. CDR3 nucleotides: TGTGCCAGCAGCCATCCCTCCCGTCAGTTCTTC. It specifies CASSHPSRQFF.